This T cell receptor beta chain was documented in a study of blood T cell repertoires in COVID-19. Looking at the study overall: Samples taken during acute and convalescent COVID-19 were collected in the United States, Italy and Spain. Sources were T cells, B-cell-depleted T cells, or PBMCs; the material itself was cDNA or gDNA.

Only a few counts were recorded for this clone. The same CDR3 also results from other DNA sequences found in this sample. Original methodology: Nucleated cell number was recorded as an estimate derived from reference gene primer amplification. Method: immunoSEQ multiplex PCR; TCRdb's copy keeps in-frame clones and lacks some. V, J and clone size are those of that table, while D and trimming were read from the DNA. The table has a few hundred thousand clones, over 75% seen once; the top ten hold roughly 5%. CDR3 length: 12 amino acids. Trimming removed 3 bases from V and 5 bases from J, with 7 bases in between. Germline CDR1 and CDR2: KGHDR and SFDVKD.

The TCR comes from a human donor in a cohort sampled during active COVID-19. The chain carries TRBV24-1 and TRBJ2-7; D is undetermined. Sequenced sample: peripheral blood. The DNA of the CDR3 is TGTGCCACCAGTGATCCTGACAACGAGCAGTACTTC. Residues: CATSDPDNEQYF.